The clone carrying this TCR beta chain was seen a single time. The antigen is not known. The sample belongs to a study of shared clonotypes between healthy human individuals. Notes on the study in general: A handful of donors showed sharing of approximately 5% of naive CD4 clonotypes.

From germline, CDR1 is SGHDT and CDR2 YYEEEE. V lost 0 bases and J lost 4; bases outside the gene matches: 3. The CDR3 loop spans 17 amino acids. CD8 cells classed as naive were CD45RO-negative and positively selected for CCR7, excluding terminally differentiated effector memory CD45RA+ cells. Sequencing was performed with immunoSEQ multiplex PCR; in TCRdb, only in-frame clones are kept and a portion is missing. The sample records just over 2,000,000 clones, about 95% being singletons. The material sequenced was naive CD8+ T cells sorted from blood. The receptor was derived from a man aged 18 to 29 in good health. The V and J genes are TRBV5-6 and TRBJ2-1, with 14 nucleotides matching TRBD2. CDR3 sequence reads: CASSLGLAGGQYNEQFF. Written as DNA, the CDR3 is TGTGCCAGCAGCTTGGGACTAGCGGGAGGGCAGTACAATGAGCAGTTCTTC.